The rows below give T cell receptor beta chains drawn from one sample of a study of spatial heterogeneity in lung cancer. TCRdb reprocessed the 5' RACE reads with MiXCR, giving one entry per CDR3 protein. This sample has thousands of distinct CDR3 sequences; about 5.8% occur once, and the top ten carry under 20%. Sequenced here: lung tumor tissue, sampled at surgery. The receptors derive from a male donor with early-stage non-small cell lung cancer. Both conserved end residues are part of each CDR3. Each record gives: J gene, clone size, V gene, D gene, CDR3 length, CDR3 DNA, CDR3 protein. A D gene is named only where the DNA matches it firmly. Only some rows state a clone size, as once, few, many or a class for expanded clones.

TRBJ1-2	medium-sized	TRBV27	TRBD1	15	TGTGCCAGCACCCCTTTAGGGACAGGAAACTATGGCTACACCTTC	CASTPLGTGNYGYTF
TRBJ1-5	medium-sized	TRBV6-2/TRBV6-3	-	13	TGTGCCAGCAGTTTTTCCTCTGTGTGGCCCCAGCATTTT	CASSFSSVWPQHF
TRBJ2-7	medium-sized	TRBV5-4	-	13	TGTGCCAGCAGCTCAACAAATCTCTACGAGCAGTACTTC	CASSSTNLYEQYF
TRBJ2-1	-	TRBV28	TRBD2	15	TGTGCCATTCCTAAGCGGGGGAGCTCCTACAATGAGCAGTTCTTC	CAIPKRGSSYNEQFF
TRBJ1-5	medium-sized	TRBV23-1	TRBD1	19	TGCGCCAGCAGTCAATGGGACAGGATAAAGAAGGGAAGCAATCAGCCCCAGCATTTT	CASSQWDRIKKGSNQPQHF
TRBJ1-5	medium-sized	TRBV28	-	14	TGTGCGGCTAATGCGGTTTATAGCAATCAGCCCCAGCATTTT	CAANAVYSNQPQHF
TRBJ2-3	-	TRBV7-8	TRBD2	16	TGTGCCAGCAGCGGACGACTAGCGGGGGTGACAGATACGCAGTATTTT	CASSGRLAGVTDTQYF
TRBJ2-1	medium-sized	TRBV12-3/TRBV12-4	-	13	TGTGCCAGCACCCTCCTCGCGGGCAATGAGCAGTTCTTC	CASTLLAGNEQFF
TRBJ1-1	few	TRBV9	TRBD1	13	TGTGCCAGCAGCTCCCAGGGGGGCACTGAAGCTTTCTTT	CASSSQGGTEAFF
TRBJ1-1	medium-sized	TRBV20-1	-	12	TGCAGTGCTAGAGTGTACTACACTGAAGCTTTCTTT	CSARVYYTEAFF
TRBJ1-5	medium-sized	TRBV2	TRBD1	14	TGTGCCAGCAGTCCAGGACAGGGTAATCAGCCCCAGCATTTT	CASSPGQGNQPQHF
TRBJ1-4	medium-sized	TRBV20-1	-	12	TGCAGTGCTAGATTATCGGGGACCCAACTGTTTTTT	CSARLSGTQLFF
TRBJ1-6	many	TRBV7-2	-	15	TGTGCCAGCAGCTTAGACAAGGCGTATAATTCACCCCTCCACTTT	CASSLDKAYNSPLHF
TRBJ1-4	many	TRBV28	-	12	TGTGCCAGCAGCATCGACACTTTCAAACGGTTTTTT	CASSIDTFKRFF
TRBJ1-6	-	TRBV10-3	-	15	TGTGCCATCAGTGAGTCCTCCTATTATAATTCACCCCTCCACTTT	CAISESSYYNSPLHF
TRBJ2-3	-	TRBV7-9	TRBD2	15	TGTGCCAGCAGCTGGACTAGCGGGGCCAGTGGTACGCAGTATTTT	CASSWTSGASGTQYF
TRBJ2-7	medium-sized	TRBV2	-	14	TGTGCCAGCACCCGGGGGAGGGGGACCTACGAGCAGTACTTC	CASTRGRGTYEQYF
TRBJ2-7	medium-sized	TRBV10-2	TRBD1	13	TGCGCCAGTGGACAGGGCCCTGCCTACGAGCAGTACTTC	CASGQGPAYEQYF
TRBJ1-6	medium-sized	TRBV7-3	-	16	TGTGCCAGCAGCTTATTGGGGGGGGTGGCCGCTTCACCCCTCCACTTT	CASSLLGGVAASPLHF
TRBJ1-6	many	TRBV20-1	TRBD1	14	TGCAGTGCTCCATCGGGACAGGGTAATTCACCCCTCCACTTT	CSAPSGQGNSPLHF
TRBJ2-3	medium-sized	TRBV3-1	TRBD1	17	TGTGCCAGCAGCCAAGGTTATAGGACAGGGCGCACAGATACGCAGTATTTT	CASSQGYRTGRTDTQYF
TRBJ2-2	medium-sized	TRBV27	TRBD1	15	TGTGCCAGCACCCTAGGGGGCCCCAACACCGGGGAGCTGTTTTTT	CASTLGGPNTGELFF
TRBJ2-5	medium-sized	TRBV20-1	-	15	TGCAGTGCTAGTCGGGCGGGGAGTCCCCAAGAGACCCAGTACTTC	CSASRAGSPQETQYF
TRBJ1-2	-	TRBV20-1	TRBD1	15	TGCAGTGCTAGGGGACAGGGGGACCTCGTCTATGGCTACACCTTC	CSARGQGDLVYGYTF
TRBJ2-7	few	TRBV7-2	-	18	TGTGCCAGCAGCCCAAGGGGGGGGGGGGCACAGGGCTCCTACGAGCAGTACTTC	CASSPRGGGAQGSYEQYF
TRBJ1-4	medium-sized	TRBV19	-	14	TGTGCCAGTAGTATTGCAGAGCCCTTTGGAAAACTGTTTTTT	CASSIAEPFGKLFF
TRBJ1-2	-	TRBV20-1	-	14	TGCAGTGCCCCCCCCGACCCAGGCGCGCGTGGCTACACCTTC	CSAPPDPGARGYTF
TRBJ1-4	large	TRBV24-1	-	15	TGTGCCACCAGTGATTCTCAGGGAAGTAATGAAAAACTGTTTTTT	CATSDSQGSNEKLFF
TRBJ1-5	medium-sized	TRBV4-3	-	13	TGCGCCAGCAGCCAAGATCCGGGTCAGCCCCAGCATTTT	CASSQDPGQPQHF
TRBJ2-2	medium-sized	TRBV20-1	TRBD2	14	TGCGGAATCGAGGCTAGCGGGCTCACCGGGGAGCTGTTTTTT	CGIEASGLTGELFF
TRBJ1-3	medium-sized	TRBV28	-	14	TGTGCCAGCAGCTCCCCGGGACTTGGAAACACCATATATTTT	CASSSPGLGNTIYF
TRBJ2-1	medium-sized	TRBV7-9	TRBD1	15	TGTGCCAGCAGCTCAGTCCAGGGGGATGACAATGAGCAGTTCTTC	CASSSVQGDDNEQFF
TRBJ1-2	-	TRBV7-8	-	13	TGTGCAAGCAGCTTCCGTCCTAACTATGGCTACACCTTC	CASSFRPNYGYTF
TRBJ1-5	many	TRBV7-2	-	13	TGTGCCAGCAGCCCGTTTGAGGCAGGCCCCCAGCATTTT	CASSPFEAGPQHF
TRBJ2-7	medium-sized	TRBV30	TRBD1	13	TGTGCCTGGAGTGCCGGGACAGGCTACGAGCAGTACTTC	CAWSAGTGYEQYF
TRBJ2-4	-	TRBV6-5	-	16	TGTGCCAGCCGCTCTACGGCCCCGACAGACAAAAACATTCAGTACTTC	CASRSTAPTDKNIQYF
TRBJ1-6	-	TRBV28	-	17	TGTGCCAGCAGTTTACGGGACCGGGTGGGTCGGGATTCACCCCTCCACTTT	CASSLRDRVGRDSPLHF
TRBJ2-7	few	TRBV28	TRBD1	18	TGTGCCAGCAATTCACCTCTTGTATTGGGACAGGGAATGGACGAGCAGTACTTC	CASNSPLVLGQGMDEQYF
TRBJ1-1	medium-sized	TRBV15	-	16	TGTGCCACCAGCAGAGATAAGGGACTATGGAACACTGAAGCTTTCTTT	CATSRDKGLWNTEAFF
TRBJ1-5	medium-sized	TRBV5-6	-	15	TGTGCCAGCAGCCACAGGACGGCCTACAATCAGCCCCAGCATTTT	CASSHRTAYNQPQHF
TRBJ2-1	-	TRBV7-2	-	12	TGTGCCAGCAGCTTTGGACCACGCGAGCAGTTCTTC	CASSFGPREQFF
TRBJ2-3	medium-sized	TRBV6-2/TRBV6-3	-	14	TGTGCCAGTCGTGCAGTGGGGCGCACAGATACGCAGTATTTT	CASRAVGRTDTQYF